These 21 T cell receptor beta chains were sequenced from one sample in a study of cytomegalovirus exposure and HLA in healthy donors. It was with 60 Vbeta and 13 Jbeta primers that the PCR ran. TCRdb's copy holds only in-frame clones and misses some; the assay was immunoSEQ multiplex PCR. The sample yields 100,000 to 150,000 clones, around 81% seen once. Sequencing was done on a sample of PBMCs. These receptors came from a man younger than 35 in good health and CMV-seronegative.

The rearrangement uses TRBV7-9 and TRBJ2-7; 10 nucleotides agree with TRBD2. The CDR3 is 16 residues long. With 5 bases clipped from V and 2 bases from J, the junction kept 9 bases outside the gene matches. The germline V gene encodes CDR1 SEHNR and CDR2 FQNEAQ (reference sequence). Written as DNA, the CDR3 is TGTGCCAGCAGCCCGGTTAGCGGGGGGTTCGCCTACGAGCAGTACTTC. Translated: CASSPVSGGFAYEQYF.

This chain links TRBV5-5 with TRBJ1-1; D remains ambiguous. Per germline, CDR1 SGHKS and CDR2 YYEKEE (reference sequence). V was shortened by 5 bases and J by 1 base, with 9 bases between the two germline ends. The CDR3 covers 13 residues. The DNA for the CDR3 is TGTGCCAGCAGAGGAGCTCGGAACACTGAAGCTTTCTTT. Protein sequence: CASRGARNTEAFF.

The chain links TRBV29-1 to TRBJ2-3; TRBD2 is a possible D gene (6 bases). The V gene lost 4 bases and the J gene lost 0 bases, with 11 bases spanning the gap. The CDR3 sequence is 14 residues long. The V gene's germline CDR1 is SQVTM and CDR2 ANQGSEA. CDR3 protein: CSVVGSGSTDTQYF. The CDR3 region has the DNA TGCAGCGTTGTGGGTAGCGGTAGCACAGATACGCAGTATTTT.

V gene TRBV5-1 combines with J gene TRBJ2-2; TRBD1 agrees at 10 bases. V gave up 6 bases and J gave up 7 bases; unmatched junction bases: 15. The CDR3 spans 17 residues. Germline CDR1 SGHRS, CDR2 YFSETQ. Here the CDR3 reads CASTSRPGQGMNGELFF. Written as DNA, the CDR3 is TGCGCCAGCACCTCCCGACCGGGACAGGGGATGAACGGGGAGCTGTTTTTT.

This sequence joins TRBV7-4 and TRBJ1-6; D unresolved. Trimming left V 5 bases short and J 5 bases short, with 16 bases between. This CDR3 contains 16 residues. Germline V gene sequence: CDR1 SGHVT, CDR2 SQSDAQ. In DNA, the CDR3 is TGTGCCAGCAGCCCTGATTTATACAGTGATAATTCACCCCTCCACTTT. The encoded protein is CASSPDLYSDNSPLHF.

This chain connects TRBV28 to TRBJ1-2; no clear D gene. The CDR3 is made up of 12 amino acids. V was pared by 2 bases and J by 11 bases, with 12 bases between. Per germline, CDR1 MDHEN and CDR2 SYDVKM. Here the CDR3 reads CASSLTLTGYTF. CDR3 coding DNA: TGTGCCAGCAGTTTAACTTTGACGGGGTACACCTTC.

The chain has TRBV2 and TRBJ2-1; 14 positions agree with TRBD2. CDR1 is SNHLY, CDR2 FYNNEI, per germline. The ends lost 4 bases at V and 5 bases at J; junction bases unmatched: 4. The CDR3 is made up of 16 amino acids. CDR3 nucleotides: TGTGCCAGCAGTGGGACTAGCGGGGGGCGACACAATGAGCAGTTCTTC. Its translation is CASSGTSGGRHNEQFF.

This clone was observed a handful of times. The V gene is TRBV7-9, the J gene TRBJ1-3; possibly TRBD1 for D (5 bases). The ends were cut back, 4 bases at V and 1 base at J, with 11 bases in the middle. CDR3 length equals 15 residues. Per germline, CDR1 SEHNR and CDR2 FQNEAQ (reference sequence). The CDR3 loop is CASSSGGASGNTIYF. CDR3 bases: TGTGCCAGCAGCTCGGGGGGTGCTTCTGGAAACACCATATATTTT. The whole variable domain, remainder taken from reference TRBV7-9 and TRBJ1-3, is DTGVSQNPRHKITKRGQNVTFRCDPISEHNRLYWYRQTLGQGPEFLTYFQNEAQLEKSRLLSDRFSAERPKGSFSTLEIQRTEQGDSAMYLCASSSGGASGNTIYFGEGSWLTVV.

V usage is TRBV29-1 and J usage is TRBJ2-3; 11 nucleotides agree with TRBD2. V shed 6 bases, J shed 6 bases, and the junction held 11 bases outside the gene matches. This CDR3 is built from 15 residues. Germline CDR1 reads SQVTM; CDR2 reads ANQGSEA. CDR3 DNA sequence: TGCAGCGTCCGGGGGACTAGCGGTGGGGCGGATACGCAGTATTTT. This sequence encodes CSVRGTSGGADTQYF.

The J gene is TRBJ1-2, the V gene TRBV7-6, with D perhaps matching TRBD1 (6 bases). The germline V gene has CDR1 SGHVS and CDR2 FNYEAQ. The germline V and J ends were trimmed by 5 bases and 4 bases, with 17 bases remaining between them. The CDR3 has 15 amino acids. This chain's CDR3 is CASSPSGGLGYGYTF. The CDR3 DNA is TGTGCCAGCAGCCCGTCCGGGGGGCTCGGCTATGGCTACACCTTC. The complete variable domain, with remaining parts taken from reference TRBV7-6 and TRBJ1-2, reads GAGVSQSPRYKVTKRGQDVALRCDPISGHVSLYWYRQALGQGPEFLTYFNYEAQQDKSGLPNDRFSAERPEGSISTLTIQRTEQRDSAMYRCASSPSGGLGYGYTFGSGTRLTVV.

The chain has TRBV11-2 and TRBJ2-7, with D perhaps matching TRBD2 (6 bases). The CDR3 is made up of 19 amino acids. Trimming took off 5 bases at V and 0 bases at J, with 26 bases between the two ends. Germline V gives CDR1 SGHAT, CDR2 FQNNGV. CDR3 residues: CASSSYGTAQTQSSYEQYF. CDR3 nucleotide sequence: TGTGCCAGCAGCAGCTACGGGACTGCGCAAACCCAAAGCTCCTACGAGCAGTACTTC.

This clone has at least ten counts. The rearrangement joins TRBV4-2 to TRBJ2-5, with TRBD2 matching 11 bases. Trimming took 0 bases from V and 4 from J; bases not matched to a gene: 4. CDR3 length: 16 amino acids. The V gene's germline CDR1 is LGHNA and CDR2 YNFKEQ. The CDR3 here is CASSQDLTSGAETQYF. The CDR3 DNA sequence: TGTGCCAGCAGCCAAGACCTGACTAGCGGGGCAGAGACCCAGTACTTC.

The chain is built from TRBV27 and TRBJ1-6; weak D call: TRBD1 (5 bases). The CDR3 covers 17 residues. Looked up from germline, CDR1 is MNHEY and CDR2 is SMNVEV (reference sequence). V was clipped by 6 bases and J by 0 bases, with 15 bases between them. The CDR3, as DNA: TGTGCCAGCAGCCCAGGGACTTTTAGCTCCTATAATTCACCCCTCCACTTT. Amino acids: CASSPGTFSSYNSPLHF.

J is TRBJ2-7 and V is TRBV12-5; D remains ambiguous. CDR1 is LGHNT, CDR2 FRNRAP, per germline. With 0 bases removed from V and 10 bases from J, the gap between germline ends came to 10 bases. The CDR3 has 12 amino acids. Here the CDR3 reads CASGLVQSLQYF. CDR3 DNA: TGTGCTAGTGGTTTGGTACAGTCCCTACAGTACTTC.

The chain employs TRBV19 and TRBJ2-7, with 7 nucleotides matching TRBD1. Per the germline V gene, CDR1 is LNHDA and CDR2 is SQIVND (reference sequence). The CDR3 runs to 14 residues. V trimming: 4 bases; J trimming: 3 bases; junction bases outside the gene matches: 6. This chain's CDR3 is CASSTEDRSYEQYF. The CDR3 DNA reads TGTGCCAGTAGTACTGAGGACAGGAGCTACGAGCAGTACTTC.

This chain uses TRBV4-1 with TRBJ1-5, with D unclear. V dropped 0 bases and J dropped 6 bases, with 12 bases sitting between them. The CDR3 contains 15 residues. Germline V CDR1 and CDR2: MGHRA, YSYEKL. The CDR3 DNA sequence: TGCGCCAGCAGCCAAGACGGAGGGTTTGGTCAGCCCCAGCATTTT. Encoded protein: CASSQDGGFGQPQHF.

The V call is TRBV28, the J call TRBJ2-1, with TRBD1 identical over 11 bases. The germline V gene encodes CDR1 MDHEN and CDR2 SYDVKM. V lost 8 bases to trimming and J lost 7 bases; unmatched junction nucleotides: 7. The CDR3 is 14 amino acids. For the CDR3, the DNA is TGTGCCAGCTCTGGGACAGGGGGGAAAAATGAGCAGTTCTTC. It encodes CASSGTGGKNEQFF.

The chain carries TRBV4-3 and TRBJ1-1; 7 positions agree with TRBD1. In germline, CDR1 is LGHNA, CDR2 YSLEER. J gave up 1 base and V 5 bases, and 22 bases lay outside the gene matches. The CDR3 has 20 residues. The CDR3 DNA reads TGCGCCAGCAGCTCACAACCAATCAGACCGGGACAGCTAACGAACACTGAAGCTTTCTTT. It yields the protein CASSSQPIRPGQLTNTEAFF.

The chain joins TRBV25-1 to TRBJ2-1; 7 positions match TRBD2. The CDR3 covers 17 residues. The V segment lost 5 bases and the J segment 0 bases; nucleotides outside the gene matches: 10. From germline, CDR1 is MGHDK and CDR2 SYGVNS. In DNA, the CDR3 is TGTGCCAGCAGTACACTCCGGGACTACAGCTCCTACAATGAGCAGTTCTTC. Translating gives CASSTLRDYSSYNEQFF.

The chain joins TRBV6-5 to TRBJ1-2, with D unresolved. Trimming removed 0 bases from V and 0 bases from J, with 11 bases in between. This CDR3 contains 16 residues. The germline V gene has CDR1 MNHEY and CDR2 SVGAGI. CDR3 DNA: TGTGCCAGCAGTTACTCCTTCCAGATTTCTAACTATGGCTACACCTTC. It translates to CASSYSFQISNYGYTF.

This chain links TRBV10-1 with TRBJ2-1, with 8 bases aligning to TRBD2. Unmatched junction bases numbered 13, after V lost 2 bases and J lost 7 bases. CDR1 and CDR2 from the germline V gene are WNHNN and SYGVQD (reference sequence). CDR3 length: 17 amino acids. DNA for the CDR3: TGCGCCAGCAGTGAGAAGGTGCGGGGGGCCCTTCCGAATGAGCAGTTCTTC. Translation gives CASSEKVRGALPNEQFF.